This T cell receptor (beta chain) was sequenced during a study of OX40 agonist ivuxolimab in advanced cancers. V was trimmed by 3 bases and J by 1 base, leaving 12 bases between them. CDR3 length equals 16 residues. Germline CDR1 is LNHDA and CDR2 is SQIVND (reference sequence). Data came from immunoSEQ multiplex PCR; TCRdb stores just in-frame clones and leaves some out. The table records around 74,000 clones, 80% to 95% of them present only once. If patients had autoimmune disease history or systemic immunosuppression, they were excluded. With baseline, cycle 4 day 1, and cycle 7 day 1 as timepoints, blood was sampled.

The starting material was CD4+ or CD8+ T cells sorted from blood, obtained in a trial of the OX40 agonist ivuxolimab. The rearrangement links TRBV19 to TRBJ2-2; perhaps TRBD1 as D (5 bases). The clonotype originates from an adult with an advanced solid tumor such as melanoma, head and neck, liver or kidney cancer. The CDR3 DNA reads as TGTGCCAGTAGTATGAAGTATAGGGGGAACACCGGGGAGCTGTTTTTT. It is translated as CASSMKYRGNTGELFF. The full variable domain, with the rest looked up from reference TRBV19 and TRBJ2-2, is DGGITQSPKYLFRKEGQNVTLSCEQNLNHDAMYWYRQDPGQGLRLIYYSQIVNDFQKGDIAEGYSVSREKKESFPLTVTSAQKNPTAFYLCASSMKYRGNTGELFFGEGSRLTVL.